This TCR beta chain stems from a study of cytomegalovirus exposure and HLA in healthy donors. General study findings and limits: A further, later analysis showed that HLA-associated TCR beta chains (compared with equally common others) were more clonally expanded.

V trimming: 6 bases; J trimming: 6 bases; junction bases outside the gene matches: 6. CDR1 is SNHLY, CDR2 FYNNEI, per germline. The CDR3 extends over 14 amino acids. PCR used 60 Vbeta primers and 13 Jbeta primers. The method was immunoSEQ multiplex PCR; TCRdb's version includes in-frame clones alone and lacks a portion of them. The sample includes roughly 220,000 clones. Points on this clone: Its antigen is not identified.

Sequenced material: PBMCs. The chain is built from TRBV2 and TRBJ2-1; 9 bases line up with TRBD1. The sequence derives from a girl between 2 and 10 years old in good health and CMV-seropositive. CDR3 sequence: CASRGQGKGNEQFF. DNA of the CDR3: TGTGCCAGCAGGGGACAGGGTAAGGGCAATGAGCAGTTCTTC.